These 2 T cell receptor beta chains were sequenced from one sample in a study of cytomegalovirus exposure and HLA in healthy donors. With 60 Vbeta and 13 Jbeta primers, the PCR was carried out. The method was immunoSEQ multiplex PCR; TCRdb's version includes in-frame clones alone and lacks a portion of them. The table shows over 85,000 clones, with 73% occurring only once. Material: PBMCs. The receptors stem from a man between 40 and 49 years old in good health and CMV-seronegative.

This clone came up a few times. The chain carries TRBV5-6 and TRBJ2-2, with a tentative D call TRBD2 (6 bases). The CDR3 runs to 14 residues. Trimming pared 2 bases from V and 5 bases from J, leaving 10 bases between. Per the germline V gene, CDR1 is SGHDT and CDR2 is YYEEEE. The CDR3 DNA sequence: TGTGCCAGCAGCTTTGGTGGGAGGACCGGGGAGCTGTTTTTT. Its translation: CASSFGGRTGELFF.

The chain has TRBV2 and TRBJ1-2; no firm D call. V lost 4 bases and J 3 bases, leaving 9 bases between the germline ends. The CDR3 spans 13 residues. CDR1 and CDR2 (germline): SNHLY, FYNNEI. The CDR3 loop reads CASSGRGYYGYTF. The CDR3 bases are TGTGCCAGCAGTGGCAGAGGATACTATGGCTACACCTTC. The entire variable domain, with the rest obtained from reference TRBV2 and TRBJ1-2, is as follows: EPEVTQTPSHQVTQMGQEVILRCVPISNHLYFYWYRQILGQKVEFLVSFYNNEISEKSEIFDDQFSVERPDGSNFTLKIRSTKLEDSAMYFCASSGRGYYGYTFGSGTRLTVV.